The 18 T cell receptor beta chains below come from one sample, sequenced in a study of PD-1 blockade in mismatch repair-deficient tumors. Only in-frame clones appear in the TCRdb table, and some are missing; sequencing was by immunoSEQ multiplex PCR. The sample consists of approximately 13,000 clones, about 85% of them appearing once. Their antigens remain unidentified. Time point meaning: approximately 10-day in vitro stimulation with candidate neoantigen peptide 6. The sample in question was cells cultured in vitro, obtained from a patient treated with pembrolizumab. The receptors originated from an adult with mismatch repair-deficient cancer.

The V and J genes are TRBV2 and TRBJ1-2, with 8 bases lining up with TRBD1. Trimming at V came to 7 bases and at J to 8 bases, leaving 9 bases not matched to a gene. This CDR3 comprises 13 residues. Germline lookup yields CDR1 SNHLY and CDR2 FYNNEI. CDR3 sequence reads: CASNKDRVEGYTF. In nucleotides, the CDR3 is TGTGCCAGCAATAAGGACAGGGTAGAAGGCTACACCTTC.

The V gene is TRBV28, the J gene TRBJ1-5; 8 nucleotides align to TRBD1. Germline trimming cut 4 bases from V and 11 bases from J; bases unmatched to any gene: 7. Germline CDR1 reads MDHEN; CDR2 reads SYDVKM. CDR3 length: 13 amino acids. The CDR3 coding sequence is TGTGCCAGCAGTTCAGGGGGCTCAGTGACCCAGCATTTT. Translating gives CASSSGGSVTQHF.

The V gene is TRBV5-1, the J gene TRBJ2-1, with D possibly being TRBD1 (5 bases). Germline V gives CDR1 SGHRS, CDR2 YFSETQ. The CDR3 sequence is 15 residues long. V dropped 0 bases and J dropped 3 bases, with 10 bases sitting between them. CDR3 residues: CASSLGTRNYNEQFF. CDR3 sequence (DNA): TGCGCCAGCAGCTTGGGGACAAGGAACTACAATGAGCAGTTCTTC. The complete variable domain, with remaining parts taken from reference TRBV5-1 and TRBJ2-1, reads KAGVTQTPRYLIKTRGQQVTLSCSPISGHRSVSWYQQTPGQGLQFLFEYFSETQRNKGNFPGRFSGRQFSNSRSEMNVSTLELGDSALYLCASSLGTRNYNEQFFGPGTRLTVL.

The rearrangement uses TRBV6-5 and TRBJ2-7; 11 positions agree with TRBD2. CDR3 length: 14 amino acids. From germline, CDR1 is MNHEY and CDR2 SVGAGI. V dropped 6 bases and J dropped 2; count of bases not matched to a gene: 3. CDR3 nucleotides: TGTGCCAGCAGCGGGACTAGCGGACCCTACGAGCAGTACTTC. It encodes CASSGTSGPYEQYF.

The chain employs TRBV18 and TRBJ2-7; no clear D gene. CDR3 length: 15 amino acids. The germline V gene encodes CDR1 KGHSH and CDR2 LQKENI. Trimming shortened V by 1 base and J by 0 bases, and 10 bases separated the two germline ends. CDR3 sequence: CASSPLPFPSYEQYF. The CDR3 DNA is TGTGCCAGCTCACCACTCCCTTTTCCCTCCTACGAGCAGTACTTC.

The chain couples TRBV5-8 to TRBJ2-7; possible D gene TRBD2, 5 bases. The germline CDR1 and CDR2 sequences are SGHTS and YDEGEE. Between the trimmed V and J ends, which lost 4 bases and 1 base, there was a span of 15 bases. This CDR3 spans 15 amino acids. CDR3 nucleotide sequence: TGTGCCAGCAGCCATAGGAGAAGCGGATCCTACGAGCAGTACTTC. Translated: CASSHRRSGSYEQYF.

The V gene is TRBV15, the J gene TRBJ1-1; D gene ambiguous. The CDR3 consists of 15 residues. Trimming shortened V by 1 base and J by 0 bases, and 9 bases separated the two germline ends. Per the germline V gene, CDR1 is LNHNV and CDR2 is YYDKDF (reference sequence). The CDR3: CATSRGSWVNTEAFF. As DNA, the CDR3 is TGTGCCACCAGCAGAGGTAGCTGGGTGAACACTGAAGCTTTCTTT.

This clone has a handful of counts. The chain uses TRBV12-5 and TRBJ1-1; D is uncertain. V was pared by 1 base and J by 1 base, with 4 bases between. Germline V gives CDR1 LGHNT, CDR2 FRNRAP. CDR3 length: 13 residues. Here the CDR3 reads CASGLARNTEAFF. The CDR3 DNA follows: TGTGCTAGTGGTTTGGCCCGGAACACTGAAGCTTTCTTT.

This clone was detected only once. The V gene is TRBV7-9, the J gene TRBJ2-1; 11 bases match TRBD2. Trimming at V came to 4 bases and at J to 0 bases, leaving 5 bases not matched to a gene. The CDR3 has 17 residues. Looked up from germline, CDR1 is SEHNR and CDR2 is FQNEAQ (reference sequence). CDR3 DNA sequence: TGTGCCAGCAGCTCCCGGACTAGCGGGTTCTCCTACAATGAGCAGTTCTTC. It is translated as CASSSRTSGFSYNEQFF.

As DNA, the CDR3 is TGTGCCAGCAGGGACAAGAACACCGGGGAGCTGTTTTTT. Encoded protein: CASRDKNTGELFF. V usage is TRBV11-3 and J usage is TRBJ2-2; a weak D match, TRBD1 (5 bases). This CDR3 contains 13 residues. V lost 6 bases, J lost 1 base, and 6 bases lay in between. Germline V gives CDR1 SGHNT, CDR2 YENEEA.

By sample fraction, this clone is large. The V call is TRBV6-5, the J call TRBJ2-1, with D perhaps matching TRBD1 (5 bases). The CDR3 sequence is 12 residues long. The germline gives CDR1 MNHEY, CDR2 SVGAGI. V was cut by 2 bases and J by 10 bases, with 9 bases left in between. The CDR3 reads CASSYQGREQFF. The CDR3 bases are TGTGCCAGCAGTTACCAGGGAAGGGAGCAGTTCTTC.

This clone was counted only a few times. The chain carries TRBV28 and TRBJ2-3, with D perhaps matching TRBD1 (6 bases). CDR1 and CDR2 (germline): MDHEN, SYDVKM. The CDR3 contains 16 residues. V was trimmed by 6 bases and J by 1 base, leaving 17 bases between them. CDR3 residues: CASREQGYLRTDTQYF. DNA of the CDR3: TGTGCCAGCAGGGAACAGGGATATTTGCGCACAGATACGCAGTATTTT.

In its sample, this clone was seen a few times. The chain joins TRBV5-4 to TRBJ2-2, with D hard to call. This CDR3 has 11 amino acids. Germline lookup yields CDR1 SGHNT and CDR2 YYREEE (reference sequence). Deletions cut 0 bases from V and 9 bases from J, with 3 bases between. Here the CDR3 reads CASSLARELFF. For the CDR3, the DNA is TGTGCCAGCAGCTTGGCCCGGGAGCTGTTTTTT.

V usage is TRBV10-3 and J usage is TRBJ1-1, with no clear D. The V end lost 5 bases, the J end lost 0 bases, and 7 bases lay between the germline ends. Germline CDR1 reads ENHRY; CDR2 reads SYGVKD. This CDR3 is 13 amino acids long. The CDR3 DNA sequence: TGTGCCATCAGTCCCGGGGTGAACACTGAAGCTTTCTTT. Translated: CAISPGVNTEAFF.

This clone came up a few times. The chain is built from TRBV6-1 and TRBJ2-3; D ambiguous. Per germline, CDR1 MNHNS and CDR2 SASEGT. V lost 2 bases and J 0 bases, leaving 12 bases between the germline ends. The CDR3 has 16 residues. The CDR3 bases are TGTGCCAGCAGTGAACCCGCCGGCCCTAGCACAGATACGCAGTATTTT. Translated: CASSEPAGPSTDTQYF.

The chain joins TRBV5-1 to TRBJ1-5; unclear D gene. V was shortened by 0 bases and J by 4 bases, with 8 bases between the two germline ends. In germline, CDR1 is SGHRS, CDR2 YFSETQ. This CDR3 is 14 amino acids long. CDR3 DNA sequence: TGCGCCAGCAGCTTGGGCGGCAGTAATCAGCCCCAGCATTTT. It is translated as CASSLGGSNQPQHF.

This chain joins TRBV5-1 and TRBJ1-3, with a weak D call TRBD1 (5 bases). Trimming took off 4 bases at V and 0 bases at J, with 11 bases between the two ends. Germline CDR1 is SGHRS and CDR2 is YFSETQ. There are 15 residues in the CDR3. For the CDR3, the DNA is TGCGCCAGCAGCGTGGGACCGCTCTCTGGAAACACCATATATTTT. It yields the protein CASSVGPLSGNTIYF.

The chain combines TRBV29-1 with TRBJ2-2; D is perhaps TRBD1 (5 bases). Germline V CDR1 and CDR2: SQVTM, ANQGSEA. The CDR3 runs to 13 residues. V was trimmed by 4 bases and J by 0 bases, leaving 6 bases between them. The CDR3 loop reads CSVAQANTGELFF. CDR3 DNA: TGCAGCGTTGCACAGGCGAACACCGGGGAGCTGTTTTTT.